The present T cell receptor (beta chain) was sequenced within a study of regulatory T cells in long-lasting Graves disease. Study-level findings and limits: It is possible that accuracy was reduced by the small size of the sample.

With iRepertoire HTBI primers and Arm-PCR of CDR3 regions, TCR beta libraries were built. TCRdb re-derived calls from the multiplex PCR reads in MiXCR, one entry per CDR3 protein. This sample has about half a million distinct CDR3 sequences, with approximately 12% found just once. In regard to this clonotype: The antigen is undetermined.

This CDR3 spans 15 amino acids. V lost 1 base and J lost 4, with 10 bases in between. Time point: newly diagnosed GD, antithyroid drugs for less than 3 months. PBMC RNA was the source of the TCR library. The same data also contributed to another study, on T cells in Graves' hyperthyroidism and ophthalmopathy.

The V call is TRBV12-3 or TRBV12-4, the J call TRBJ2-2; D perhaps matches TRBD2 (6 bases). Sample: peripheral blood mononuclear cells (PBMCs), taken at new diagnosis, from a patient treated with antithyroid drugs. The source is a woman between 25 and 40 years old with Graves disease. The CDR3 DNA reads TGTGCCAGCAGTTTAGTTCGGGGGTCCACCGGGGAGCTGTTTTTT. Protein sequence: CASSLVRGSTGELFF.